Shown below are 2 T cell receptor beta chains from a single sample sequenced in a study of somatic mutations in cytotoxic T cells in rheumatoid arthritis. Repertoires were generated with immunoSEQ multiplex PCR, while TCRdb's copy carries only in-frame clones and drops some. The sample has over 9,000 clones; approximately 70% are singletons. The sequenced sample was CD8+ T cells sorted from blood. Every receptor here comes from a man in his sixties in good health.

This chain joins TRBV27 and TRBJ2-2; 11 nucleotides line up with TRBD2. CDR3 length: 17 residues. Germline V lookup: CDR1 MNHEY, CDR2 SMNVEV (reference sequence). The V segment lost 2 bases and the J segment 6 bases; nucleotides outside the gene matches: 8. The CDR3 reads CASSLLAGGLQSGELFF. CDR3 DNA: TGTGCCAGCAGTTTACTAGCGGGAGGCCTACAATCCGGGGAGCTGTTTTTT.

This rearrangement joins TRBV4-3 to TRBJ2-1; D ambiguous. The CDR3 has 17 amino acids. The V end was cut by 0 bases, the J end by 0 bases, with 12 bases between. Germline CDR1 LGHNA, CDR2 YSLEER. This chain's CDR3 is CASSQDPPQSSYNEQFF. CDR3 nucleotides: TGCGCCAGCAGCCAAGACCCTCCACAGAGCTCCTACAATGAGCAGTTCTTC.